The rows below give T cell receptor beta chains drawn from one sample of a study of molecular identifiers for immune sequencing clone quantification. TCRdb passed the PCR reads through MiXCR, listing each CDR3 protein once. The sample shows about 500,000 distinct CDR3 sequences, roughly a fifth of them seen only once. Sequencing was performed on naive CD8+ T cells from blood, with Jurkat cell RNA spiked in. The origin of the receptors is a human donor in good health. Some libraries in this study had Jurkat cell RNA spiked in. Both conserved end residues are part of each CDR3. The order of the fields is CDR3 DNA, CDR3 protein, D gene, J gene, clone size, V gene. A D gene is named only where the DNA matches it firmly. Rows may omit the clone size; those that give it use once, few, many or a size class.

cdr3_nt: TGTGCCAGCAGCTTAGCGCCGGGGGCATGGACTGAAGCTTTCTTT; cdr3_aa: CASSLAPGAWTEAFF; d_call: -; j_call: TRBJ1-1; clone_size: many; v_call: TRBV7-8
cdr3_nt: TGTGCCTGGAATCCGGGACAGGCAGATACGCAGTATTTT; cdr3_aa: CAWNPGQADTQYF; d_call: TRBD1; j_call: TRBJ2-3; clone_size: many; v_call: TRBV30
cdr3_nt: TGCGCCAGCAGCCTCCGGCAGGGGCTCTATGGGGCCAACGTCCTGACTTTC; cdr3_aa: CASSLRQGLYGANVLTF; d_call: -; j_call: TRBJ2-6; clone_size: few; v_call: TRBV4-1
cdr3_nt: TGTGCCAGCGGAAGAGGGACTTACAGCGACAATCAGCCCCAGCATTTT; cdr3_aa: CASGRGTYSDNQPQHF; d_call: -; j_call: TRBJ1-5; clone_size: many; v_call: TRBV6-6
cdr3_nt: TGCGCCAGCAGCCACCTAACCGGGGAGCTGTTTTTT; cdr3_aa: CASSHLTGELFF; d_call: -; j_call: TRBJ2-2; clone_size: -; v_call: TRBV4-1
cdr3_nt: TGTGCCAGCAGCATTAGCGGAAACTACGAGCAGTACTTC; cdr3_aa: CASSISGNYEQYF; d_call: -; j_call: TRBJ2-7; clone_size: -; v_call: TRBV7-2
cdr3_nt: TGTGCCAGCAGCTTGCCCTTGACAGGCGACAACCCTGAAGCTTTCTTT; cdr3_aa: CASSLPLTGDNPEAFF; d_call: -; j_call: TRBJ1-1; clone_size: few; v_call: TRBV5-4
cdr3_nt: TGTGCCAGCAGCTTAAGTCCGGGCGCGCAGCGTAAAATCAGAGGGACCAACGTCCTGACTTTC; cdr3_aa: CASSLSPGAQRKIRGTNVLTF; d_call: -; j_call: TRBJ2-6; clone_size: many; v_call: TRBV7-9
cdr3_nt: TGTGCCAGCAGCCCCCACGCGAGGGATGAGCAGTTCTTC; cdr3_aa: CASSPHARDEQFF; d_call: -; j_call: TRBJ2-1; clone_size: many; v_call: TRBV7-2
cdr3_nt: TGTGCCAGCAGCGGGTGGACAGGGCATGACTATGGCTACACCTTC; cdr3_aa: CASSGWTGHDYGYTF; d_call: TRBD1; j_call: TRBJ1-2; clone_size: -; v_call: TRBV5-3
cdr3_nt: TGCAGTCCGCACCGGGACAGGGGATCAGATACGCAGTATTTT; cdr3_aa: CSPHRDRGSDTQYF; d_call: TRBD1; j_call: TRBJ2-3; clone_size: few; v_call: TRBV20-1
cdr3_nt: TGTGCCACCAGTCCGGGACTTGCAAGCACGCAGTATTTT; cdr3_aa: CATSPGLASTQYF; d_call: -; j_call: TRBJ2-3; clone_size: few; v_call: TRBV24-1
cdr3_nt: TGTGCCAGTAGTATCGTTGGAGTCTATGGCTACACCTTC; cdr3_aa: CASSIVGVYGYTF; d_call: -; j_call: TRBJ1-2; clone_size: many; v_call: TRBV19
cdr3_nt: TGTGCCGTCAGACAGGGGGCCTACAATGAGCAGTTCTTC; cdr3_aa: CAVRQGAYNEQFF; d_call: TRBD1; j_call: TRBJ2-1; clone_size: -; v_call: TRBV15
cdr3_nt: TGTGCCAGCAGTTACTCGATACCGGCCGGGCGGGGGGCTTATGGCTACACCTTC; cdr3_aa: CASSYSIPAGRGAYGYTF; d_call: -; j_call: TRBJ1-2; clone_size: -; v_call: TRBV6-5
cdr3_nt: TGCGCCAGCAGCCCCGGGACAGGGGTCTGGGAGCAGTACTTC; cdr3_aa: CASSPGTGVWEQYF; d_call: TRBD1; j_call: TRBJ2-7; clone_size: few; v_call: TRBV4-3
cdr3_nt: TGTGCCTCAGCCTCTCGGTACACCGGGGAGCTGTTTTTT; cdr3_aa: CASASRYTGELFF; d_call: -; j_call: TRBJ2-2; clone_size: many; v_call: TRBV2
cdr3_nt: TGCGCCAGCAGCCAAGACTTGTCTCGTACTGAAGCTCTCTTT; cdr3_aa: CASSQDLSRTEALF; d_call: -; j_call: TRBJ1-1; clone_size: -; v_call: TRBV4-1
cdr3_nt: TGTGCCAGCAGCTCCCTAGCGCTTGGAGGGGAGACCCAGTACTTC; cdr3_aa: CASSSLALGGETQYF; d_call: -; j_call: TRBJ2-5; clone_size: few; v_call: TRBV7-2
cdr3_nt: TGTGCCAGCAGTTTGGGGCAGTACAATCAGCCCCAGCATTTT; cdr3_aa: CASSLGQYNQPQHF; d_call: -; j_call: TRBJ1-5; clone_size: many; v_call: TRBV27
cdr3_nt: TGTGCCATCAGTGAGCCCCTACGGTCCTACGAGCAGTACTTC; cdr3_aa: CAISEPLRSYEQYF; d_call: -; j_call: TRBJ2-7; clone_size: many; v_call: TRBV10-3
cdr3_nt: TGTGCCAGCAGACCACAGGGGGCTGGGCAGCCCCAGCATTTT; cdr3_aa: CASRPQGAGQPQHF; d_call: TRBD1; j_call: TRBJ1-5; clone_size: many; v_call: TRBV6-5
cdr3_nt: TGTGCCAGCAGTCCCTTGCCGTCCTACCAAGAGACCCAGTACTTC; cdr3_aa: CASSPLPSYQETQYF; d_call: -; j_call: TRBJ2-5; clone_size: -; v_call: TRBV6-2/TRBV6-3
cdr3_nt: TGTGCCAGCAGTGAAGAATTCGGCGGGGCTGGGGAGACCCAGTACTTC; cdr3_aa: CASSEEFGGAGETQYF; d_call: -; j_call: TRBJ2-5; clone_size: few; v_call: TRBV6-1
cdr3_nt: TGCAGTGCTAGAGACCTGGACAGGGTACGAAGCACAGATACGCAGTATTTT; cdr3_aa: CSARDLDRVRSTDTQYF; d_call: TRBD1; j_call: TRBJ2-3; clone_size: many; v_call: TRBV20-1
cdr3_nt: TGTGCCAGCAGTCTACGGAACAGGGGCTACGAGCAGTACTTC; cdr3_aa: CASSLRNRGYEQYF; d_call: TRBD1; j_call: TRBJ2-7; clone_size: -; v_call: TRBV28
cdr3_nt: TGTGCCAGCAGCTTATCGGACAGGGGGCGCGACGAGCAGTACTTC; cdr3_aa: CASSLSDRGRDEQYF; d_call: TRBD1; j_call: TRBJ2-7; clone_size: -; v_call: TRBV9
cdr3_nt: TGCGCCAGCAGCCGTCTGACGGCGTCCTACGAGCAGTACTTC; cdr3_aa: CASSRLTASYEQYF; d_call: -; j_call: TRBJ2-7; clone_size: many; v_call: TRBV4-1
cdr3_nt: TGTGCCAGCAGTTACGACAGGGGACGTCAGCCCCAGCATTTT; cdr3_aa: CASSYDRGRQPQHF; d_call: TRBD1; j_call: TRBJ1-5; clone_size: many; v_call: TRBV28
cdr3_nt: TGTGCCAGCAGCTTATACGGACTAGCGGTCAATGAGCAGTTCTTC; cdr3_aa: CASSLYGLAVNEQFF; d_call: TRBD2; j_call: TRBJ2-1; clone_size: many; v_call: TRBV7-2
cdr3_nt: TGTGCCAGCAGCCAATCGTACAATCAGCCCCAGCATTTT; cdr3_aa: CASSQSYNQPQHF; d_call: -; j_call: TRBJ1-5; clone_size: few; v_call: TRBV14
cdr3_nt: TGTGCCAGTAGCCAGGGGGAAGTTGGCTACACCTTC; cdr3_aa: CASSQGEVGYTF; d_call: TRBD1; j_call: TRBJ1-2; clone_size: few; v_call: TRBV19
cdr3_nt: TGTGCCAGTAGTCAACTAGCGGGGGTATACAATGAGCAGTTCTTC; cdr3_aa: CASSQLAGVYNEQFF; d_call: TRBD2; j_call: TRBJ2-1; clone_size: -; v_call: TRBV19
cdr3_nt: TGTGCCAGCAGTTTCTTCCAACTAGCGGGCACGGAGACCCAGTACTTC; cdr3_aa: CASSFFQLAGTETQYF; d_call: TRBD2; j_call: TRBJ2-5; clone_size: -; v_call: TRBV2
cdr3_nt: TGTGCCAGCAGCGTAGACGGGAGGCCCACAGATACGCAGTATTTT; cdr3_aa: CASSVDGRPTDTQYF; d_call: TRBD2; j_call: TRBJ2-3; clone_size: many; v_call: TRBV9
cdr3_nt: TGCAGTGCCCTAAATCAGGACAGGGCGAACACTGAAGCTTTCTTT; cdr3_aa: CSALNQDRANTEAFF; d_call: TRBD1; j_call: TRBJ1-1; clone_size: many; v_call: TRBV20-1
cdr3_nt: TGTGCCAGCAGCTTAGTTATTGGGTTCAACACTGAAGCTTTCTTT; cdr3_aa: CASSLVIGFNTEAFF; d_call: -; j_call: TRBJ1-1; clone_size: -; v_call: TRBV11-2
cdr3_nt: TGTGCCAGCGGCTATAATTCACCCCTCCACTTT; cdr3_aa: CASGYNSPLHF; d_call: -; j_call: TRBJ1-6; clone_size: few; v_call: TRBV7-6
cdr3_nt: TGTGCCAGCAGTTTAACTGGGACAGGGCCCGGGGTCCCAGATACGCAGTATTTT; cdr3_aa: CASSLTGTGPGVPDTQYF; d_call: TRBD1; j_call: TRBJ2-3; clone_size: many; v_call: TRBV12-3/TRBV12-4
cdr3_nt: TGTGCCAGTAGTCCCCTGGGGATCGGCAATCAGCCCCAGCATTTT; cdr3_aa: CASSPLGIGNQPQHF; d_call: -; j_call: TRBJ1-5; clone_size: few; v_call: TRBV19
cdr3_nt: TGTGCCAGCAGCCCCGGGGCCTACAGGGGGTTGGATCCCCTCCGAGCCAAAAACATTCAGTACTTC; cdr3_aa: CASSPGAYRGLDPLRAKNIQYF; d_call: TRBD1; j_call: TRBJ2-4; clone_size: many; v_call: TRBV7-8
cdr3_nt: TGTGCCAGCAGTTTTCGTGGGAAGGCGGGCTACAATGAGCAGTTCTTC; cdr3_aa: CASSFRGKAGYNEQFF; d_call: -; j_call: TRBJ2-1; clone_size: few; v_call: TRBV12-3/TRBV12-4
cdr3_nt: TGTGCCAGCAGCTCACACGAGCAGCTCCGGGGCTACACCTTC; cdr3_aa: CASSSHEQLRGYTF; d_call: -; j_call: TRBJ1-2; clone_size: few; v_call: TRBV3-1
cdr3_nt: TGTGCCAGCAGAGGGATGTCCTACGAGCAGTACTTC; cdr3_aa: CASRGMSYEQYF; d_call: -; j_call: TRBJ2-7; clone_size: few; v_call: TRBV6-5
cdr3_nt: TGCAGTGCTAGAGATCACGGCAGGAACACTGAAGCTTTCTTT; cdr3_aa: CSARDHGRNTEAFF; d_call: -; j_call: TRBJ1-1; clone_size: few; v_call: TRBV20-1
cdr3_nt: TGTGCCAGCAGTCCCCTAGCGGTTACAGATACGCAGTATTTT; cdr3_aa: CASSPLAVTDTQYF; d_call: TRBD2; j_call: TRBJ2-3; clone_size: many; v_call: TRBV28
cdr3_nt: TGTGCCAGCAGTCCCACAGGGGACCGCGAGGATTTT; cdr3_aa: CASSPTGDREDF; d_call: TRBD1; j_call: TRBJ2-3; clone_size: many; v_call: TRBV28